A selection of T cell receptor beta chains follows, all from one sample in a study of blood T cells in healthy people across ages. Each CDR3 protein is one row after TCRdb ran MiXCR on the 5' RACE reads. The sample has some 730,000 distinct CDR3 sequences, roughly 20% seen once. The specimen was blood. The receptors here all came from a man aged 65 to 79 in good health. CDR3s include the opening cysteine and the closing phenylalanine or tryptophan. D genes are given only for firm matches. Size values are once, few and many counts, or a class for expanded clones, and some rows have none.

. | . | TRBJ2-1 | TRBV6-2/TRBV6-3 | TGTGCCAGCAGTTTAAGGGGAGTTCGCAGGAGGGAGCAGTTCTTC | CASSLRGVRRREQFF
. | few | TRBJ2-5 | TRBV28 | TGTGCCAGCAGTTTATCTTCCCCAGGGTCGGAGACCCAGTACTTC | CASSLSSPGSETQYF
TRBD1 | . | TRBJ1-4 | TRBV12-3/TRBV12-4 | TGTGCCAGCAGTTTCTTAGGGACAGGGCATGAAAAACTGTTTTTT | CASSFLGTGHEKLFF
TRBD1 | many | TRBJ2-4 | TRBV11-2 | TGTGCCAGCAGCGCGACGGACAGGGCCCAAAACATTCAGTACTTC | CASSATDRAQNIQYF
TRBD1 | . | TRBJ2-5 | TRBV6-6 | TGTGCCAGCAGTTACCGGGACAGACAAGAGACCCAGTACTTC | CASSYRDRQETQYF
TRBD1 | many | TRBJ1-2 | TRBV7-2 | TGTGCCAGCAGTTCTACAGGGGGAAACTATGGCTACACCTTC | CASSSTGGNYGYTF
TRBD2 | few | TRBJ2-1 | TRBV7-9 | TGTGCCAGCAGCTTAGTCGTCGGGACTAACAATGAGCAGTTCTTC | CASSLVVGTNNEQFF
TRBD1 | few | TRBJ1-2 | TRBV29-1 | TGCAGCGTTGAAGTTGGGACAGGGCGCTATGGCTACACCTTC | CSVEVGTGRYGYTF
TRBD1 | many | TRBJ2-4 | TRBV5-1 | TGCGCCAGCAGCTTACAGGGGGGTAGGAACATTCAGTACTTC | CASSLQGGRNIQYF
. | few | TRBJ2-7 | TRBV6-5 | TGTGCCAGCAGCTCGGCAGGGACCCGGTCCTACGAGCAGTACTTC | CASSSAGTRSYEQYF
TRBD2 | . | TRBJ2-1 | TRBV19 | TGTGCCAGTAATTCTCTCCAAATAGCGGGGGGGTATGAGCAGTTCTTC | CASNSLQIAGGYEQFF
. | . | TRBJ1-4 | TRBV20-1 | TGCAGTGTCTCTGGGGATGAAAAACTGTTTTTT | CSVSGDEKLFF
TRBD2 | few | TRBJ2-1 | TRBV14 | TGTGCCAGCAGCCAGGGACTAGCGGGAGCGAAGTTCTTC | CASSQGLAGAKFF
TRBD1 | . | TRBJ1-2 | TRBV6-4 | TGTGCCAGCAGTCCTTTCATGGGACAGGGTCCCTACACCTTC | CASSPFMGQGPYTF
. | few | TRBJ1-2 | TRBV7-9 | TGTGCCAGCAGCGTAGGGAAGAACTATGGCTACACCTTC | CASSVGKNYGYTF
TRBD1 | few | TRBJ2-5 | TRBV20-1 | TGCAGTGCTCAGGGACAGCGAGGGGAGACCCAGTACTTC | CSAQGQRGETQYF
. | . | TRBJ2-5 | TRBV27 | TGTGCCAGCAGTTTATTCTGGCAAGAGACCCAGTACTTC | CASSLFWQETQYF
TRBD1 | . | TRBJ1-1 | TRBV7-3 | TGTGCCAGCAGTGCAGGGGGGGCGAACACTGAAGCTTTCTTT | CASSAGGANTEAFF
. | few | TRBJ2-7 | TRBV6-5 | TGTGCCAGCAGTTACTCGGGGCGCCCCAGTGGGGAGCAGTACTTC | CASSYSGRPSGEQYF
. | . | TRBJ1-1 | TRBV20-1 | TGCAGTGCTAGAGATAGGTTACCTGAAGCTTTCTTT | CSARDRLPEAFF
. | . | TRBJ1-5 | TRBV20-1 | TGCAGTGCCCAGGCAGGGACAAATAGCAATCAGCCCCAGCATTTT | CSAQAGTNSNQPQHF
. | . | TRBJ2-5 | TRBV4-3 | TGCGCCAGCAGACCCGAGCTGGGGGGCGGTGAGACCCAGTACTTC | CASRPELGGGETQYF
. | . | TRBJ1-6 | TRBV19 | TGTGCCAGTAGTATAGGAGGACGAATTGGTGGTTCACCCCTCCACTTT | CASSIGGRIGGSPLHF
TRBD1 | . | TRBJ2-1 | TRBV3-1 | TGTGCCAGCAGCCAAGGGGACAGGGGGGGATACAATGAGCAGTTCTTC | CASSQGDRGGYNEQFF
. | . | TRBJ2-3 | TRBV29-1 | TGCAGCGCAGGGGGGGCCATCACAGATACGCAGTATTTT | CSAGGAITDTQYF
. | . | TRBJ2-1 | TRBV11-2 | TGTGCCAGCAGCCCGCCCCAGCCCAACTACAATGAGCAGTTCTTC | CASSPPQPNYNEQFF
. | . | TRBJ1-1 | TRBV28 | TGTGCCAGCACCCCAGTCGGGGGCCCGATAAACACTGAAGCTTTCTTT | CASTPVGGPINTEAFF
TRBD2 | . | TRBJ2-3 | TRBV20-1 | TGCAGTGCTCGGGGGACTAGCGGGGGGGCCGATACGCAGTATTTT | CSARGTSGGADTQYF